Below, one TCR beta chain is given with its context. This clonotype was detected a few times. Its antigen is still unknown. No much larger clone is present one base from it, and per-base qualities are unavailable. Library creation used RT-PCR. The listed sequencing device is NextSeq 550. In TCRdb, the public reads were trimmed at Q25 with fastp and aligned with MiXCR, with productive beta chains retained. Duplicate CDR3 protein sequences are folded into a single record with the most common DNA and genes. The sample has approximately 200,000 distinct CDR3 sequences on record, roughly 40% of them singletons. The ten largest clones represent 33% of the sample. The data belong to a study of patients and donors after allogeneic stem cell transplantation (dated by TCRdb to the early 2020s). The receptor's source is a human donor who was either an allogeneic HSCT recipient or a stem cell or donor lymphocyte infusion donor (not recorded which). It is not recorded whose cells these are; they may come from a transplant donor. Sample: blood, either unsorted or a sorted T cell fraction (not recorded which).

The CDR3 region: CSARVLGSYEQYF. The nucleotide sequence is given as TGCAGTGCTAGAGTCCTAGGGTCCTACGAGCAGTACTTC. The rearrangement joined TRBV20-1 to TRBJ2-7, with the D gene too uncertain to name. The CDR3 spans 13 residues, from the cysteine through the phenylalanine. CDR3 DNA is the only sequence kept; it has 39 bases, read in frame from the first base. V sheds 1 base and J sheds 1 base, leaving 8 bases between their ends. For CDR1 and CDR2, the germline V gene (reference sequence) lists DFQATT and SNEGSKA.